The present T cell receptor beta chain was sequenced within a study of PD-1 blockade in mismatch repair-deficient tumors. The J segment lost 0 bases and the V segment lost 4 bases, leaving 8 bases of the junction unmatched. The CDR3 is made up of 16 amino acids. Per the germline V gene, CDR1 is SGHTS and CDR2 is YDEGEE. Data came from immunoSEQ multiplex PCR; TCRdb stores just in-frame clones and leaves some out. This sample has about 110,000 clones; approximately 80% occur once, and the top ten carry about 4.7%. TCRs were sequenced from three patients responding to pembrolizumab. The sample consisted of peripheral blood, taken 60 weeks after starting pembrolizumab. The chain joins TRBV5-8 to TRBJ2-7, with 9 bases identical to TRBD1. This receptor was obtained from an adult with mismatch repair-deficient cancer. The CDR3 DNA reads TGTGCCAGCAGCGGAGAGGGGACAGGGAGCTCCTACGAGCAGTACTTC. Its translation: CASSGEGTGSSYEQYF.